Presented here are 21 T cell receptor beta chains from one specimen sequenced in a study of CD8+ T cells in alopecia areata. Sequencing relied on a cDNA template that was reverse transcribed from extracted RNA. Here immunoSEQ multiplex PCR was the method, and the copy in TCRdb shows in-frame clones only, minus some. The sample lists fewer than 150,000 clones, 55% to 60% occurring once. Treatment reported: oral pan-JAK inhibitor, 5-10 mg twice daily. Sequencing was performed on CD4+ T cells sorted from blood, taken at week 24, from a patient treated with tofacitinib. The receptor set was obtained from a human donor with alopecia areata.

This clone was seen a few times. The V gene is TRBV27, the J gene TRBJ1-6, with D tentatively TRBD1 (6 bases). CDR1 is MNHEY and CDR2 is SMNVEV in the germline V gene (reference sequence). This CDR3 has 14 amino acids. The V end lost 7 bases, the J end lost 5 bases, and 12 bases lay between the germline ends. This CDR3 is CASTLHRDNSPLHF. The CDR3 nucleotides are TGTGCCAGCACCCTCCACAGGGATAATTCACCCCTCCACTTT.

The rearrangement uses TRBV7-2 and TRBJ2-6; D might be TRBD1 or TRBD2, each matching 5 bases. V lost 1 base, J lost 3 bases, and 7 bases lay in between. CDR3 length: 15 amino acids. Germline V gives CDR1 SGHTA, CDR2 FQGNSA. CDR3 coding DNA: TGTGCCAGCAGCTTAGTGGGGGTTGGGGCCAACGTCCTGACTTTC. It encodes CASSLVGVGANVLTF.

V usage is TRBV30 and J usage is TRBJ2-1; 11 bases are shared with TRBD2. The V gene end was trimmed by 0 bases and the J gene end by 8 bases; junction bases not matched to a gene: 9. Germline values: CDR1 GTSNPN, CDR2 SVGIG (reference sequence). The CDR3 has 16 amino acids. CDR3 nucleotide sequence: TGTGCCTGGAGTGTATACGGGACTAGCGGACCCCATGAGCAGTTCTTC. Encoded protein: CAWSVYGTSGPHEQFF.

The V gene is TRBV7-2, the J gene TRBJ1-2; the D is unclear. Trimming removed 7 bases at V and 4 bases at J, with 10 bases between. CDR1 and CDR2 from the germline V gene are SGHTA and FQGNSA. The CDR3 has 12 amino acids. As DNA, the CDR3 is TGTGCCAGCAACCGGGTGGGCTATGGCTACACCTTC. Translation: CASNRVGYGYTF.

V usage is TRBV9 and J usage is TRBJ2-3; D call uncertain. The CDR3 loop spans 14 amino acids. Trimming took 0 bases from V and 0 from J, leaving 5 bases between them. Germline V gene data show CDR1 as SGDLS and CDR2 as YYNGEE. Here the CDR3 reads CASSVASSTDTQYF. In DNA, the CDR3 is TGTGCCAGCAGCGTAGCGTCTAGCACAGATACGCAGTATTTT.

This clone was counted only a few times. The rearrangement links TRBV11-2 to TRBJ2-4, with a weak D call TRBD2 (7 bases). The CDR3 has 15 residues. Trimming cost V 7 bases and J 8 bases, with 21 bases left between them. Germline V gene sequence: CDR1 SGHAT, CDR2 FQNNGV. The CDR3 protein is CASTLGGAYLDIQYF. The CDR3 region has the DNA TGTGCCAGCACCCTGGGGGGGGCCTACCTGGACATTCAGTACTTC.

This clone was observed a handful of times. The chain couples TRBV7-2 to TRBJ1-1, with 7 positions matching TRBD1. From germline, CDR1 is SGHTA and CDR2 FQGNSA. The CDR3 contains 15 residues. V was pared by 4 bases and J by 1 base, with 6 bases of the junction left unmatched. The CDR3 is CASSSTGVSNTEAFF. CDR3 DNA sequence: TGTGCCAGCAGCTCCACAGGGGTATCGAACACTGAAGCTTTCTTT.

This clone was detected a few times. J is TRBJ2-2 and V is TRBV2; D is uncertain. The CDR3 has 13 residues. The ends were cut back, 4 bases at V and 2 bases at J, with 5 bases in the middle. Germline CDR1 and CDR2: SNHLY and FYNNEI. The CDR3 loop is CASSAPNTGELFF. The CDR3 region has the DNA TGTGCCAGCAGTGCTCCCAACACCGGGGAGCTGTTTTTT.

The J gene is TRBJ2-7, the V gene TRBV4-2, with D possibly being TRBD1 or TRBD2 (5 bases each). The CDR3 is 15 residues long. Trimming removed 1 base from V and 5 bases from J, with 15 bases in between. Germline assignment: CDR1 LGHNA and CDR2 YNFKEQ. CDR3 residues: CASSQGDPPVDEQYF. The CDR3 DNA reads as TGTGCCAGCAGCCAAGGGGACCCCCCGGTGGACGAGCAGTACTTC.

The chain is built from TRBV5-1 and TRBJ1-1; D may be TRBD1 (6 bases). This CDR3 comprises 15 residues. Germline V gene sequence: CDR1 SGHRS, CDR2 YFSETQ. The ends were cut back, 0 bases at V and 5 bases at J, with 14 bases in the middle. CDR3 nucleotides: TGCGCCAGCAGCTTGGGAGCGGGGGCGAGGACTGAAGCTTTCTTT. Amino acids: CASSLGAGARTEAFF.

The sample holds one count of this clone. The chain uses TRBV9 and TRBJ2-3; TRBD1 agrees at 7 bases. Losses at the gene ends were 3 bases for V and 2 bases for J; bases not matched to a gene: 6. The CDR3 covers 15 residues. Germline V gene lookup returns CDR1 SGDLS and CDR2 YYNGEE. The CDR3 loop is CASSATTGVTDTQYF. The CDR3 DNA follows: TGTGCCAGCAGCGCCACCACAGGGGTCACAGATACGCAGTATTTT.

The chain has TRBV6-4 and TRBJ1-2; weak D call: TRBD1 (6 bases). Trimming removed 6 bases at V and 4 bases at J, with 6 bases between. This CDR3 has 11 amino acids. The germline V gene has CDR1 MRHNA and CDR2 SNTAGT. CDR3 DNA sequence: TGTGCCAGCAGGGACAGCTATGGCTACACCTTC. Translating gives CASRDSYGYTF.

In its sample, this clone was seen a few times. This chain joins TRBV29-1 and TRBJ1-5; D gene uncertain. The V end was cut by 7 bases, the J end by 0 bases, with 10 bases between. CDR3 length equals 13 residues. From germline, CDR1 is SQVTM and CDR2 ANQGSEA. This CDR3 reads CSAGFYSNQPQHF. The CDR3, as DNA: TGCAGCGCAGGTTTTTATAGCAATCAGCCCCAGCATTTT.

The V and J genes are TRBV9 and TRBJ1-2, with TRBD1 identical over 7 bases. From germline, CDR1 is SGDLS and CDR2 YYNGEE. J was trimmed by 8 bases and V by 3 bases; bases with no gene match: 13. The CDR3 extends over 15 amino acids. The CDR3 region has the DNA TGTGCCAGCAGCGCGGGGGACAGTGTGTCCCGGGGCTACACCTTC. As protein: CASSAGDSVSRGYTF.

V gene TRBV5-1 combines with J gene TRBJ2-3; no firm D call. The CDR3 totals 14 residues. Germline CDR1 SGHRS, CDR2 YFSETQ. The V end was cut by 4 bases, the J end by 0 bases, with 9 bases between. The CDR3 sequence is CASSTDPSTDTQYF. The DNA of the CDR3 is TGCGCCAGCAGCACGGACCCTAGCACAGATACGCAGTATTTT. Full variable domain (missing parts from reference TRBV5-1 and TRBJ2-3): KAGVTQTPRYLIKTRGQQVTLSCSPISGHRSVSWYQQTPGQGLQFLFEYFSETQRNKGNFPGRFSGRQFSNSRSEMNVSTLELGDSALYLCASSTDPSTDTQYFGPGTRLTVL.

The rearrangement links TRBV5-1 to TRBJ1-1, with TRBD1 matching over 10 bases. With V trimmed by 5 bases and J by 6 bases, 4 bases remained unmatched. CDR3 length: 13 amino acids. The germline V gene encodes CDR1 SGHRS and CDR2 YFSETQ. The CDR3 sequence: CASRIDRGPEAFF. Here the CDR3 DNA reads TGCGCCAGCAGGATCGACAGGGGGCCTGAAGCTTTCTTT.

The J gene is TRBJ2-2, the V gene TRBV11-2; tentative D call: TRBD2 (5 bases). The CDR3 totals 16 residues. Germline V gene lookup returns CDR1 SGHAT and CDR2 FQNNGV. With 2 bases removed from V and 5 bases from J, the gap between germline ends came to 15 bases. The CDR3 loop is CASSLRRGNPTGELFF. CDR3 sequence (DNA): TGTGCCAGCAGCTTACGGCGAGGGAATCCGACCGGGGAGCTGTTTTTT.

This clone has just one count. This chain links TRBV11-2 with TRBJ2-4; 9 positions match TRBD1. This CDR3 region has 13 residues. Trimming removed 8 bases from V and 7 bases from J; junction bases left unmatched: 6. Looked up from germline, CDR1 is SGHAT and CDR2 is FQNNGV. The CDR3, as DNA: TGTGCCAGCGGACAGACAGGGGGGAACATTCAGTACTTC. Protein sequence: CASGQTGGNIQYF.

The chain joins TRBV27 to TRBJ2-3, with D hard to call. The CDR3 consists of 12 residues. V was trimmed by 7 bases and J by 6 bases, leaving 11 bases between them. Germline values: CDR1 MNHEY, CDR2 SMNVEV (reference sequence). CDR3 sequence: CASTDPWDTQYF. For the CDR3, the DNA is TGTGCCAGCACCGACCCTTGGGATACGCAGTATTTT.

The chain joins TRBV30 to TRBJ2-7; no firm D call. V was cut by 1 base and J by 1 base, with 5 bases left in between. CDR1 is GTSNPN and CDR2 is SVGIG in the germline V gene (reference sequence). CDR3 length: 12 amino acids. The CDR3 is CAWSGPSYEQYF. For the CDR3, the DNA is TGTGCCTGGAGTGGCCCGTCCTACGAGCAGTACTTC. Based on the CDR3 plus reference TRBV30 and TRBJ2-7, the full variable domain is SQTIHQWPATLVQPVGSPLSLECTVEGTSNPNLYWYRQAAGRGLQLLFYSVGIGQISSEVPQNLSASRPQDRQFILSSKKLLLSDSGFYLCAWSGPSYEQYFGPGTRLTVT.

For this clone: The germline gene is not matched at one end of the junction; a read error may be the cause. This chain connects TRBV30 to TRBJ1-2; D is unresolved. Germline-derived CDR1 and CDR2 are GTSNPN and SVGIG (reference sequence). The CDR3 sequence is 12 residues long. The CDR3 coding sequence is TGTGCCTGGAGTGTCTTGAACTATGGCTACATCTTC. The encoded protein is CAWSVLNYGYIF.